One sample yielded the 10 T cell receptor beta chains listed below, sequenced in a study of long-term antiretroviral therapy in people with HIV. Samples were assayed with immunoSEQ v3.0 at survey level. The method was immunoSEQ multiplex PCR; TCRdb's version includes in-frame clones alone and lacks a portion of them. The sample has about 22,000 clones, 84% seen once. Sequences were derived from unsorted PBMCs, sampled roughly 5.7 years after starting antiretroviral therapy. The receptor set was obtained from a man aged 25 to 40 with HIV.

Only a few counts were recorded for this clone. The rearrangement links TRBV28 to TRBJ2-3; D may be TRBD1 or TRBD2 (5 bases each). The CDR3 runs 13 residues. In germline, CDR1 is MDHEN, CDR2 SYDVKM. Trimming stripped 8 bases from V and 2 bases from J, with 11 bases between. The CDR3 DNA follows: TGTGCCAGCCTGAGGGGTCACACAGATACGCAGTATTTT. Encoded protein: CASLRGHTDTQYF.

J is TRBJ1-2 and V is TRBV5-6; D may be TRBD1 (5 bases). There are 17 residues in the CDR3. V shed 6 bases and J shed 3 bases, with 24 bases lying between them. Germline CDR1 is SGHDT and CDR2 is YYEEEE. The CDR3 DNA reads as TGTGCCAGCACCAGTGGCAGGGACGGGAATCTTTACTATGGCTACACCTTC. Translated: CASTSGRDGNLYYGYTF.

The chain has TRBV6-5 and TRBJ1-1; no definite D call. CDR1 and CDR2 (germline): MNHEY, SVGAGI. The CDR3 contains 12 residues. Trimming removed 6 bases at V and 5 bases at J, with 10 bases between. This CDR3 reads CASSRPGTEAFF. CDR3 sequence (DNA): TGTGCCAGCAGCAGACCTGGGACTGAAGCTTTCTTT.

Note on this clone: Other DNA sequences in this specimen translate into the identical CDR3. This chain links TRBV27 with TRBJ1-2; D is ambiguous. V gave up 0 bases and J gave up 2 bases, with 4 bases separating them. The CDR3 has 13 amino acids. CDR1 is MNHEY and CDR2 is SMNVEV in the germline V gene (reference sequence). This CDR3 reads CASSLSGNYGYTF. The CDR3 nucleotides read TGTGCCAGCAGTTTATCGGGCAACTATGGCTACACCTTC.

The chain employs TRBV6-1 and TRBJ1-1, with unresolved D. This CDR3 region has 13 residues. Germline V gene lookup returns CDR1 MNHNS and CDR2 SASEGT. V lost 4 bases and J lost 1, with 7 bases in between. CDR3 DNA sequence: TGTGCCAGCAGTGCCGACTGGAACACTGAAGCTTTCTTT. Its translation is CASSADWNTEAFF.

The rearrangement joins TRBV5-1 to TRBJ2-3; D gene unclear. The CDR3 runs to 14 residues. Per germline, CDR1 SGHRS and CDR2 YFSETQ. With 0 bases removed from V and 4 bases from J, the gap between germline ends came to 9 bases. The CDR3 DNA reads TGCGCCAGCAGCTTGGTAGTTTTCGCAGATACGCAGTATTTT. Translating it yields CASSLVVFADTQYF.

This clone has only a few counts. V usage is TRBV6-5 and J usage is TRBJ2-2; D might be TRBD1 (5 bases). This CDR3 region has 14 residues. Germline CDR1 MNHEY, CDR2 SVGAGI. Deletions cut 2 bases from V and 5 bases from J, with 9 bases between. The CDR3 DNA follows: TGTGCCAGCAGTTACGCCAGGGTTACCGGGGAGCTGTTTTTT. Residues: CASSYARVTGELFF.

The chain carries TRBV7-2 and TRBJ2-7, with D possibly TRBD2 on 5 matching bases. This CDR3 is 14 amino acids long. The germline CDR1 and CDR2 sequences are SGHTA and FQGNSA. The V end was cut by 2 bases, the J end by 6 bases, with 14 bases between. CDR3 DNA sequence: TGTGCCAGCAGCTTAAGCGGCCCGTTGGGCGAGCAGTACTTC. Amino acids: CASSLSGPLGEQYF.

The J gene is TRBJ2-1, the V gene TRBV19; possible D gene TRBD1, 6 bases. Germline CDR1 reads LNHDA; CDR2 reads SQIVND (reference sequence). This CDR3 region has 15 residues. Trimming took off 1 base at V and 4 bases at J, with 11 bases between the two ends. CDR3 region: CASSIVPGTYNEQFF. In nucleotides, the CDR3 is TGTGCCAGTAGTATAGTCCCCGGGACATACAATGAGCAGTTCTTC.

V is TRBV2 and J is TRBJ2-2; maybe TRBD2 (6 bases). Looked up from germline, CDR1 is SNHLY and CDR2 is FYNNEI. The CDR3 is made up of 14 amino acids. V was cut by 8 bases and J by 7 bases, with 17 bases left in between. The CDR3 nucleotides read TGTGCCAGCTGCGGGGCCAGGTCTGGCGGGGAGCTGTTTTTT. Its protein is CASCGARSGGELFF. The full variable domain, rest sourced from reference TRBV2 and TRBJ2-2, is EPEVTQTPSHQVTQMGQEVILRCVPISNHLYFYWYRQILGQKVEFLVSFYNNEISEKSEIFDDQFSVERPDGSNFTLKIRSTKLEDSAMYFCASCGARSGGELFFGEGSRLTVL.